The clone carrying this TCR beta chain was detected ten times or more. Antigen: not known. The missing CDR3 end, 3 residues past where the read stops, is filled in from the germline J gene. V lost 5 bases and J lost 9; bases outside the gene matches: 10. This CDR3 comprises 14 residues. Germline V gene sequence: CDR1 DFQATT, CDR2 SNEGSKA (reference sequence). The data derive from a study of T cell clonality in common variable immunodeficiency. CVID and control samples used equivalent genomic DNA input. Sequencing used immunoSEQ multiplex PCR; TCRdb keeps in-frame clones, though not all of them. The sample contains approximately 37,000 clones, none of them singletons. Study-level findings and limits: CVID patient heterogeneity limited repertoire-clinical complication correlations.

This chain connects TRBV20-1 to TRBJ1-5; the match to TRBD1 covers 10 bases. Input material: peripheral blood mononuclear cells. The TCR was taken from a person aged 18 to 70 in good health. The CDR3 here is CSAVTGGRGGPQHF. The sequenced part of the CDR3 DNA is TGCAGTGCTGTGACAGGGGGCCGCGGCGGGCCC.